This paragraph covers one TCR beta chain sequence. This sample was included in a study of shared clonotypes between healthy human individuals. Profiled with immunoSEQ multiplex PCR; TCRdb holds only in-frame clones, not every one. The repertoire holds approximately 1,000,000 clones, with roughly 80% as singletons. The germline V gene has CDR1 SGHVS and CDR2 FQNEAQ. The CDR3 covers 14 residues. Trimming pared 5 bases from V and 0 bases from J, leaving 10 bases between. The source is a young man in good health. Some clones in this sample may be carry-over from other donors' samples. The chain has TRBV7-8 and TRBJ2-5; possibly TRBD2 for D (6 bases). Specimen: memory CD4+ T cells from PBMCs. Subset in this sample: CD45RA-negative fraction. In DNA form, the CDR3 reads TGTGCCAGCAGCCGTTGGGGGGACCAAGAGACCCAGTACTTC. It yields the protein CASSRWGDQETQYF.